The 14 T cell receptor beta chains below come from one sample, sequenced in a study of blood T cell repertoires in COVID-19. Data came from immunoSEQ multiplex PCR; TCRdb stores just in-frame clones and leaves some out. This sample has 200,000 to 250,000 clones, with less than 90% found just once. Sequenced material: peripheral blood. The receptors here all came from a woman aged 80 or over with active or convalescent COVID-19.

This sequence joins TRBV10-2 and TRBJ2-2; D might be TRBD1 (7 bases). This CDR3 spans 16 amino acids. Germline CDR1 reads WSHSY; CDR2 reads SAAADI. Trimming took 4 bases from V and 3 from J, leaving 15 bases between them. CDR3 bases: TGCGCCAGCAGTGTAAGGGCAGGGGGGTACACCGGGGAGCTGTTTTTT. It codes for CASSVRAGGYTGELFF.

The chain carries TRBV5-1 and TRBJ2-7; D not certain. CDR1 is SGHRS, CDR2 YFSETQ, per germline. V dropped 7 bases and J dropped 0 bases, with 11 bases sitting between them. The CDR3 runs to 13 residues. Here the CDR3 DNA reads TGCGCCAGCGGCAACTCGGGCTCCTACGAGCAGTACTTC. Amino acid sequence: CASGNSGSYEQYF. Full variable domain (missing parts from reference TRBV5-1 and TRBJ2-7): KAGVTQTPRYLIKTRGQQVTLSCSPISGHRSVSWYQQTPGQGLQFLFEYFSETQRNKGNFPGRFSGRQFSNSRSEMNVSTLELGDSALYLCASGNSGSYEQYFGPGTRLTVT.

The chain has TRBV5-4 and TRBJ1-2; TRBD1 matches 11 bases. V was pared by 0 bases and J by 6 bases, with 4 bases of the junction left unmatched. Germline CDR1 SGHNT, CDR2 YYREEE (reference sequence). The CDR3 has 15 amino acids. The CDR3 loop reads CASSLAGTGGNGYTF. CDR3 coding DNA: TGTGCCAGCAGCTTGGCCGGGACAGGGGGTAATGGCTACACCTTC.

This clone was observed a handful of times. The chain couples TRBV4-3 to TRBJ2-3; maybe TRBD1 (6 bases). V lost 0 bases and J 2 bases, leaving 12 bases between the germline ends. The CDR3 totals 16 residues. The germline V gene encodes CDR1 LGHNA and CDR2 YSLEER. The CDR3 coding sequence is TGCGCCAGCAGCCAAGAGGGGGCTAGAATCACAGATACGCAGTATTTT. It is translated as CASSQEGARITDTQYF.

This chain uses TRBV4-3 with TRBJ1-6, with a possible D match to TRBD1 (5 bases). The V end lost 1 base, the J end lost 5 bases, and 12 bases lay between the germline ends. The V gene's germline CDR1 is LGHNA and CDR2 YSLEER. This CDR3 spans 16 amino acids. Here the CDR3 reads CASSQAPGMDNSPLHF. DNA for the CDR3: TGCGCCAGCAGCCAAGCTCCAGGGATGGATAATTCACCCCTCCACTTT.

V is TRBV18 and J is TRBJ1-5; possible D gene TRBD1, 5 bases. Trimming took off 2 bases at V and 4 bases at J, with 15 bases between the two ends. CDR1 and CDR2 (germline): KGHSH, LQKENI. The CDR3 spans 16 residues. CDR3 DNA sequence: TGTGCCAGCTCACCAGACACAGGTGCCAAGAATCAGCCCCAGCATTTT. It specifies CASSPDTGAKNQPQHF.

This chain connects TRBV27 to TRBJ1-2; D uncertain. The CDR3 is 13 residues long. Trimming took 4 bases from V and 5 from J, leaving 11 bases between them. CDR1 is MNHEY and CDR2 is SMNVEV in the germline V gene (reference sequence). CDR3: CASSSTGRYGYTF. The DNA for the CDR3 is TGTGCCAGCAGTTCGACTGGTAGATATGGCTACACCTTC.

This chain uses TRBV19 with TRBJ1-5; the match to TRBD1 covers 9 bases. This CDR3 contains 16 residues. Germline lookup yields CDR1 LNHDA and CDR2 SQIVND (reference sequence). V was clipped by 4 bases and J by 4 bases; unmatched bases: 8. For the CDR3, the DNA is TGTGCCAGTAGTAACGGACAGGGGACGGTTAATCAGCCCCAGCATTTT. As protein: CASSNGQGTVNQPQHF.

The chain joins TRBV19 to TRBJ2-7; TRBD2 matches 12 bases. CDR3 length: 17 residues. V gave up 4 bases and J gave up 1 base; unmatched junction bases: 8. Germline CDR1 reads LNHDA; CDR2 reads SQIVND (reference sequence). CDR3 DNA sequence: TGTGCCAGTAGTACGACCCCCGGACTAGCGGGATCCTACGAGCAGTACTTC. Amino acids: CASSTTPGLAGSYEQYF.

The CDR3 coding sequence is TGTGCCAGCAGCCTAGCCGGGGGAGAGAGCTATGGCTACACCTTC. The encoded protein is CASSLAGGESYGYTF. The chain has TRBV14 and TRBJ1-2, with TRBD1 as a possible D gene (5 bases). This CDR3 has 15 residues. CDR1 and CDR2 (germline): SGHDN, FVKESK. With 4 bases removed from V and 4 bases from J, the gap between germline ends came to 16 bases.

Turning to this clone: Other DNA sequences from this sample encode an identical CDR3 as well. CDR3 DNA sequence: TGTGCCAGCTCACCGCCAGGGGGGAACACTGAAGCTTTCTTT. Its translation: CASSPPGGNTEAFF. The chain joins TRBV18 to TRBJ1-1; 7 bases align to TRBD1. The CDR3 extends over 14 amino acids. Germline values: CDR1 KGHSH, CDR2 LQKENI. Losses at the gene ends were 3 bases for V and 1 base for J; bases not matched to a gene: 2.

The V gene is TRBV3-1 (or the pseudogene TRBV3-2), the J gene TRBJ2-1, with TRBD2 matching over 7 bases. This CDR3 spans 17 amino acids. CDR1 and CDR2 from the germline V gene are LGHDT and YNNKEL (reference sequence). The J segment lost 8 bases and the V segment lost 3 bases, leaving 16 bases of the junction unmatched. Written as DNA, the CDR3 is TGTGCCAGCAGCCATCCCTGCGGGAGTAAGGCTGAGGATGAGCAGTTCTTC. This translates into CASSHPCGSKAEDEQFF.

The CDR3 DNA reads TGTGCCAGCAGCTTACTCGACCCTAGGACCGGGGAGCTGTTTTTT. Its translation is CASSLLDPRTGELFF. The genes are TRBV11-1 and TRBJ2-2; D ambiguous. The V end lost 2 bases, the J end lost 5 bases, and 12 bases lay between the germline ends. This CDR3 comprises 15 residues. The germline gives CDR1 SGHAT, CDR2 FQDESV (reference sequence).

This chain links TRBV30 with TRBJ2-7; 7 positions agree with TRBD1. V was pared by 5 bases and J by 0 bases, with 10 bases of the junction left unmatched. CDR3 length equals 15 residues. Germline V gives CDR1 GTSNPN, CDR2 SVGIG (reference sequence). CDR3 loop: CAWDYPGQSSYEQYF. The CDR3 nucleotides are TGTGCCTGGGATTATCCGGGACAGAGCTCCTACGAGCAGTACTTC.